This TCR beta chain emerged from a study of OX40 agonist ivuxolimab in advanced cancers. As for the study in general: Aged about 23 to 90 with a mean of approximately 60 years, they were approximately 79% male. Partial responses were observed in three patients, of whom one had hepatocellular carcinoma and two had cutaneous melanoma.

Exclusion of a patient followed from autoimmune disease history or systemic immunosuppression. Blood was sampled at baseline, cycle 4 day 1, and cycle 7 day 1. Assay used: immunoSEQ multiplex PCR; TCRdb lists only in-frame clones, some missing. The repertoire holds around 58,000 clones, with 80% to 90% as singletons. The germline gives CDR1 SGHRS, CDR2 YFSETQ. The CDR3 sequence is 16 residues long. V lost 1 base and J lost 0, with 11 bases in between. This clonotype originated in an adult with an advanced solid tumor such as melanoma, head and neck, liver or kidney cancer. The rearrangement uses TRBV5-1 and TRBJ2-1, with D possibly matching TRBD2 (5 bases). The sequences come from CD4+ or CD8+ T cells sorted from blood, collected in a trial of the OX40 agonist ivuxolimab. CDR3 nucleotides: TGCGCCAGCAGCTTGCAAGCGGCTAGCTCCTACAATGAGCAGTTCTTC. It translates to CASSLQAASSYNEQFF.